This TCR beta chain was identified during a study of blood T cell repertoires in COVID-19. As for the study in general: The United States, Italy and Spain were the sources of the acute and convalescent COVID-19 samples.

Comments on this clone: At one boundary the junction diverges from the germline segment, which might be a read error. The same CDR3 is also encoded by other DNA sequences in this sample.

While infection was still active, Seattle patients were enrolled and then followed longitudinally. As originally analysed: Nucleated cell number was recorded as an estimate derived from reference gene primer amplification. Data came from immunoSEQ multiplex PCR; TCRdb stores just in-frame clones and leaves some out. V, J and clone size are those of that table, while D and trimming were read from the DNA. The data hold about 150,000 clones, with about nine tenths observed a single time. Germline CDR1 is LNHDA and CDR2 is SQIVND (reference sequence). The CDR3 runs 13 residues. The chain joins TRBV19 to TRBJ1-6; 10 nucleotides agree with TRBD1. The TCR originated in a human donor with COVID-19, enrolled during active disease. The donor label of this sample is uncertain. The specimen was peripheral blood. The DNA for the CDR3 is TGCGCCAGCATGGACAGGGGGAATTCACCCCTCCACTTT. Its translation is CASMDRGNSPLHF.